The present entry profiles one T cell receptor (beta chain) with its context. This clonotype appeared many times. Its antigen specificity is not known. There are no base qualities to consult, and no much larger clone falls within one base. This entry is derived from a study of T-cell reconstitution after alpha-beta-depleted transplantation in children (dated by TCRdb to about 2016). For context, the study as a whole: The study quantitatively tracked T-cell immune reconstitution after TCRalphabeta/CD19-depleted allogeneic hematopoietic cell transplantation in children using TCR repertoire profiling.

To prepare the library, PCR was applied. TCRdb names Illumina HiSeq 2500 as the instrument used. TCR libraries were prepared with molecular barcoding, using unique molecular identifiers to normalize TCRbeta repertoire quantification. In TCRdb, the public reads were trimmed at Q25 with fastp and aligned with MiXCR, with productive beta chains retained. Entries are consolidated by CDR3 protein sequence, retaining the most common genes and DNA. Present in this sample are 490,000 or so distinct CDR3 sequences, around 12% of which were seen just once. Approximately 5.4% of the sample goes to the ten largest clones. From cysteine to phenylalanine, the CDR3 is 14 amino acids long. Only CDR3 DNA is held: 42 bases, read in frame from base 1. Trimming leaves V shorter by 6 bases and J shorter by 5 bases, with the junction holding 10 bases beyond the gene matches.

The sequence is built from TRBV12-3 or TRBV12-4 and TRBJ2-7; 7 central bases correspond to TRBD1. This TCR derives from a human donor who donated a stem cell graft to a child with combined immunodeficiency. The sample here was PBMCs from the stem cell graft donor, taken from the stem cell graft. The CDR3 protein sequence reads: CASSLTGSRDEQYF. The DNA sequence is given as TGTGCCAGCAGCCTGACAGGGTCGAGGGACGAGCAGTACTTC.